Sequencing of this T cell receptor (beta chain) was carried out in a study of identical twins. Via MiXCR, TCRdb re-called the 5' RACE reads, giving one row per CDR3 protein. The sample holds 1.5 million to 2 million distinct CDR3 sequences, under 35% seen once. Germline V gene lookup returns CDR1 KGHDR and CDR2 SFDVKD. This CDR3 has 13 amino acids. V lost 0 bases to trimming and J lost 9 bases, with 5 bases between them. The V and J genes are TRBV24-1 and TRBJ1-6; maybe TRBD1 (5 bases). The sequence was obtained from a newborn girl in good health. Sequenced material: cord blood. The CDR3 nucleotides are TGTGCCACCAGTGATTTGGGGGGTTCACCCCTCCACTTT. It yields the protein CATSDLGGSPLHF.